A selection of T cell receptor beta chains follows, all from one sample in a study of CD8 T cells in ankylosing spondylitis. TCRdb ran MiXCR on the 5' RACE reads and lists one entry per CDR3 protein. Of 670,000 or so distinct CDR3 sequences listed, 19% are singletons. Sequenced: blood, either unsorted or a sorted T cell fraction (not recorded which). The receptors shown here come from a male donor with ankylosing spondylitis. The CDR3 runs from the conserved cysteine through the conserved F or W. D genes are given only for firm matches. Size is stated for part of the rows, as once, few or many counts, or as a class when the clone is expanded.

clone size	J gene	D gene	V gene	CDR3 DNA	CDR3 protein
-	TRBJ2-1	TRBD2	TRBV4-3	TGCGCCAGCAGCCAAGATCTTAGAGTAGCGGGGGAAAATGAGCAGTTCTTC	CASSQDLRVAGENEQFF
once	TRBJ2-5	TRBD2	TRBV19	TGTGCCAGTAGTATAGCGGCTAGCGGGGGTTCTATGGAGACCCAGTACTTC	CASSIAASGGSMETQYF
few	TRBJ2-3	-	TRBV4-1	TGCGCCAGCAGCCAAGACCCAACAAGTACAGATACGCAGTATTTT	CASSQDPTSTDTQYF
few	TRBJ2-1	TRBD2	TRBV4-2	TGTGCCAGCAGCCAAGATCCGAATAGCGGGGTCCTTTGGGGTGAGCAGTTCTTC	CASSQDPNSGVLWGEQFF
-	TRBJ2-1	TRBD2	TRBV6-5	TGTGCCAGCAGTTTCGCCCTAGCGGGGACCGTTGATGAGCAGTTCTTC	CASSFALAGTVDEQFF
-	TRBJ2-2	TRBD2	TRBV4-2	TGTGCCAGCAGCCAAGGGAGCGGGATGTACACCGGGGAGCTGTTTTTT	CASSQGSGMYTGELFF
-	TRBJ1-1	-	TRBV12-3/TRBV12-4	TGTGCCAGCAGTTATACAGGGATAACTGAAGCTTTCTTT	CASSYTGITEAFF
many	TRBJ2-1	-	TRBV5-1	TGCGCCAGCAGCTTGCCCAATGAGCAGTTCTTC	CASSLPNEQFF
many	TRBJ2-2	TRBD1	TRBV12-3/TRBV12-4	TGTGCCAGCAGCCGTCGGACAGGGTCGAGCGGGGAGCTGTTTTTT	CASSRRTGSSGELFF
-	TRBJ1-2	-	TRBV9	TGTGCCAGCAGCTCAGAGGGCCAGGGCTTATATGGCTACACCTTC	CASSSEGQGLYGYTF
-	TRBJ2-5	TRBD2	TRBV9	TGTGCCAGCAGCGTTGGGACTATGGGGGAACAAGAGACCCAGTACTTC	CASSVGTMGEQETQYF